This T cell receptor beta chain was sequenced for a study of CD8 T cells in ankylosing spondylitis. The V and J ends lost 10 bases and 6 bases respectively, with 23 bases between them. This CDR3 spans 15 amino acids. Germline V gene lookup returns CDR1 MNHNS and CDR2 SASEGT. General study findings and limits: From matched ankylosing spondylitis synovial fluid, disease-linked clones were reportedly recovered at significantly enriched levels.

With molecular barcodes, quantitative 5'-RACE was used to make the TCR beta libraries. MiXCR, applied by TCRdb to the 5' RACE reads, yields one record per CDR3 protein. The data contain fewer than 400,000 distinct CDR3 sequences, 14% to 15% of them singletons. On this clonotype itself: Its antigen remains unidentified.

This clonotype originated in a male donor with ankylosing spondylitis or in good health (not recorded which). The sample taken for sequencing was blood, either unsorted or a sorted T cell fraction (not recorded which). This chain joins TRBV6-1 and TRBJ2-3; perhaps TRBD2 as D (6 bases). CDR3 coding DNA: TGTGCCACCTCGACGGGACTTAGCGGAGGCGATACGCAGTATTTT. Encoded protein: CATSTGLSGGDTQYF.